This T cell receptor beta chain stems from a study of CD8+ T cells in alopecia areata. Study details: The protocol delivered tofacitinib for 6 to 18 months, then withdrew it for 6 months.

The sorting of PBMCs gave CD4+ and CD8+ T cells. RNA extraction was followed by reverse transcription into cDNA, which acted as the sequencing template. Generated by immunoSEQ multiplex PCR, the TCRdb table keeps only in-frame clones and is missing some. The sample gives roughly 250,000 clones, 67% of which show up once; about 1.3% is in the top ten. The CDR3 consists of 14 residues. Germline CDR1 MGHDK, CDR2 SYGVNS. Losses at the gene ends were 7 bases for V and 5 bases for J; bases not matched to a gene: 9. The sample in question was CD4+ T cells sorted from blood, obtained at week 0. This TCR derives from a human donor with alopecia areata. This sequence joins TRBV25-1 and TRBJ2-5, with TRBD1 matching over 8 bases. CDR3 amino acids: CASNHDRGGETQYF. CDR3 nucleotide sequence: TGTGCCAGCAACCACGACAGGGGCGGTGAGACCCAGTACTTC.